The 21 T cell receptor beta chains below come from one sample, sequenced in a study of T cell repertoires in cytomegalovirus infection. TCRdb reprocessed the reads with MiXCR, giving one entry per CDR3 protein. The top ten clones hold approximately 30% of a sample with about 120,000 distinct CDR3 sequences, around 10% of them seen once. Antigens for these TCRs are unknown. Source material: PBMCs, sequenced either directly or after in vitro stimulation (not recorded which). These receptor sequences come from a human donor in good health (CMV status not recorded). Some clones in this sample may be carry-over from other donors' samples.

The chain employs TRBV19 and TRBJ2-7; 8 positions match TRBD2. Trimming cost V 9 bases and J 6 bases; bases outside gene matches: 13. The germline gives CDR1 LNHDA, CDR2 SQIVND (reference sequence). The CDR3 extends over 14 amino acids. In nucleotides, the CDR3 is TGTGCCAGCCTCGGGGCGGGGGGACCTCTCGAGCAGTACTTC. It is translated as CASLGAGGPLEQYF.

The chain has TRBV6-6 and TRBJ1-5; 7 positions match TRBD1. The CDR3 covers 15 residues. The V segment lost 6 bases and the J segment 0 bases; nucleotides outside the gene matches: 5. Germline V gene sequence: CDR1 MNHNY, CDR2 SVGAGI (reference sequence). The CDR3 sequence is CASSGTAYSNQPQHF. The CDR3 bases are TGTGCCAGCAGCGGGACAGCGTATAGCAATCAGCCCCAGCATTTT.

This clonotype appeared many times. The CDR3: CASSLGGAISGYTF. As DNA, the CDR3 is TGTGCCAGCAGCTTAGGGGGGGCCATATCTGGCTACACCTTC. The chain employs TRBV7-9 and TRBJ1-2, with D perhaps matching TRBD1 (6 bases). Looked up from germline, CDR1 is SEHNR and CDR2 is FQNEAQ (reference sequence). The germline V and J ends were trimmed by 1 base and 7 bases, with 13 bases remaining between them. The CDR3 consists of 14 residues.

This clonotype was counted only a few times. V is TRBV7-2 and J is TRBJ1-6, with 10 bases matching TRBD1. Germline V gives CDR1 SGHTA, CDR2 FQGNSA. The CDR3 is 17 amino acids. After removal of 0 bases from V and 7 bases from J, the junction contained 6 bases not matched to a gene. DNA for the CDR3: TGTGCCAGCAGCTTAGCGCCCCCGGGACAGGGGAATTCACCCCTCCACTTT. Protein: CASSLAPPGQGNSPLHF.

In its sample, this clonotype was seen a few times. V gene TRBV27 combines with J gene TRBJ2-7; weak D call: TRBD1 (5 bases). Per the germline V gene, CDR1 is MNHEY and CDR2 is SMNVEV (reference sequence). Trimming removed 3 bases at V and 1 base at J, with 10 bases between. The CDR3 consists of 14 residues. The CDR3 spells CASSFSAGSYEQYV. DNA of the CDR3: TGTGCCAGCAGTTTTTCGGCAGGGTCCTACGAGCAGTACGTC.

In this sample, this clonotype turned up many times. The V call is TRBV7-2, the J call TRBJ2-4, with D hard to call. V lost 0 bases and J 8 bases, leaving 5 bases between the germline ends. Germline values: CDR1 SGHTA, CDR2 FQGNSA. CDR3 size: 12 residues. CDR3 amino acids: CASSLAVDIQYF. For the CDR3, the DNA is TGTGCCAGCAGCTTAGCGGTGGACATTCAGTACTTC.

The chain is built from TRBV18 and TRBJ2-2; 13 bases map to TRBD2. Germline V gene data show CDR1 as KGHSH and CDR2 as LQKENI. The trim removed 1 base at V and 7 bases at J, leaving 6 bases unmatched. CDR3 size: 17 residues. CDR3 region: CASSPRRTSGSIGELFF. Written as DNA, the CDR3 is TGTGCCAGCTCACCACGTCGGACTAGCGGGAGTATCGGGGAGCTGTTTTTT.

This clonotype was observed at least ten times. The chain joins TRBV7-9 to TRBJ1-2, with TRBD1 matching 8 bases. CDR1 is SEHNR and CDR2 is FQNEAQ in the germline V gene (reference sequence). The CDR3 sequence is 16 residues long. The J segment lost 1 base and the V segment lost 5 bases, leaving 9 bases of the junction unmatched. CDR3 sequence (DNA): TGTGCCAGCAGCACCCAGACAGGGGATTTTAACTATGGCTACACCTTC. Translation: CASSTQTGDFNYGYTF.

In this sample, this clonotype turned up many times. This chain links TRBV28 with TRBJ2-7, with D maybe TRBD2 (5 bases). This CDR3 is 17 amino acids long. Germline CDR1 reads MDHEN; CDR2 reads SYDVKM. Trimming shortened V by 5 bases and J by 1 base, and 21 bases separated the two germline ends. CDR3: CASSPAGYRANSYEQYF. For the CDR3, the DNA is TGTGCCAGCAGTCCGGCGGGTTATAGGGCGAATTCCTACGAGCAGTACTTC.

This clonotype was counted ten times or more. The chain joins TRBV4-3 to TRBJ2-7, with 10 bases lining up with TRBD2. The CDR3 loop spans 16 amino acids. Trimming at V came to 0 bases and at J to 3 bases, leaving 5 bases not matched to a gene. The germline V gene has CDR1 LGHNA and CDR2 YSLEER. CDR3 nucleotides: TGCGCCAGCAGCCAAGACTGGGCTAGCGGGAGCTACGAGCAGTACTTC. Its translation is CASSQDWASGSYEQYF.

The rearrangement joins TRBV7-3 to TRBJ1-4; the D gene is possibly TRBD1 (5 bases). V lost 3 bases to trimming and J lost 0 bases, with 14 bases between them. The germline gives CDR1 SGHTA, CDR2 FQGTGA. This CDR3 region has 17 residues. The CDR3 reads CASSLLARGATNEKLFF. CDR3 bases: TGTGCCAGCAGCTTGTTGGCCCGGGGGGCAACTAATGAAAAACTGTTTTTT.

The chain joins TRBV5-4 to TRBJ2-3; 14 nucleotides agree with TRBD2. This CDR3 comprises 15 residues. CDR1 and CDR2 from the germline V gene are SGHNT and YYREEE (reference sequence). V shed 4 bases and J 3 bases; nucleotides not matched to a gene: 1. CDR3 sequence: CASSGTSGRTDTQYF. The CDR3 DNA is TGTGCCAGCAGCGGGACTAGCGGGAGAACAGATACGCAGTATTTT.

A few counts support this clonotype. V gene TRBV4-2 combines with J gene TRBJ2-2; D unclear. CDR1 and CDR2 from the germline V gene are LGHNA and YNFKEQ. V lost 0 bases, J lost 2 bases, and 7 bases lay in between. The length of the CDR3 is 15 residues. The CDR3 here is CASSQDFVNTGELFF. CDR3 in DNA: TGTGCCAGCAGCCAAGACTTCGTTAACACCGGGGAGCTGTTTTTT.

This clonotype has just a few counts. The V call is TRBV20-1, the J call TRBJ2-5, with 12 bases that match TRBD1. Germline CDR1 is DFQATT and CDR2 is SNEGSKA (reference sequence). The J segment lost 10 bases and the V segment lost 2 bases, leaving 8 bases of the junction unmatched. The CDR3 consists of 14 residues. The CDR3 DNA reads TGCAGTGCTAGAATGGGGACAGGGGGCCTCGGCCAGTACTTC. Translation: CSARMGTGGLGQYF.

By sample share, this clonotype is medium-sized. The chain carries TRBV11-2 and TRBJ2-1, with TRBD1 as a possible D gene (5 bases). V lost 2 bases to trimming and J lost 3 bases, with 14 bases between them. The CDR3 spans 16 residues. Germline CDR1 reads SGHAT; CDR2 reads FQNNGV. As DNA, the CDR3 is TGTGCCAGCAGCTTACCGATAGCAGGGATCTACAATGAGCAGTTCTTC. Translated: CASSLPIAGIYNEQFF.

This clonotype was counted ten times or more. The V gene is TRBV7-2, the J gene TRBJ2-3, with TRBD2 identical over 8 bases. With 5 bases clipped from V and 5 bases from J, the junction kept 9 bases outside the gene matches. Germline V lookup: CDR1 SGHTA, CDR2 FQGNSA. This CDR3 comprises 15 residues. The CDR3 DNA reads as TGTGCCAGCAGCGTACGAGCGGGAGAGTTAGATACGCAGTATTTT. This codes for CASSVRAGELDTQYF. Full variable domain (remainder filled in from reference TRBV7-2 and TRBJ2-3): GAGVSQSPSNKVTEKGKDVELRCDPISGHTALYWYRQSLGQGLEFLIYFQGNSAPDKSGLPSDRFSAERTGGSVSTLTIQRTQQEDSAVYLCASSVRAGELDTQYFGPGTRLTVL.

This clonotype occurred a few times. This chain joins TRBV27 and TRBJ2-1, with D possibly matching TRBD1 (5 bases). Germline V gene data show CDR1 as MNHEY and CDR2 as SMNVEV (reference sequence). Trimming left V 7 bases short and J 9 bases short, with 22 bases between. The CDR3 is 15 residues long. The CDR3 nucleotides read TGTGCCAGCACTACTTGGTTAAGGGGAACGGGTGAGCAGTTCTTC. This encodes CASTTWLRGTGEQFF.

The chain couples TRBV7-9 to TRBJ2-5, with D unclear. The length of the CDR3 is 14 residues. Germline V gene data show CDR1 as SEHNR and CDR2 as FQNEAQ (reference sequence). V lost 4 bases to trimming and J lost 2 bases, with 11 bases between them. The CDR3 loop is CASSSSVTQETQYF. The CDR3 DNA is TGTGCCAGCAGCTCAAGTGTCACACAAGAGACCCAGTACTTC. The variable domain in full, completed from reference TRBV7-9 and TRBJ2-5, reads DTGVSQNPRHKITKRGQNVTFRCDPISEHNRLYWYRQTLGQGPEFLTYFQNEAQLEKSRLLSDRFSAERPKGSFSTLEIQRTEQGDSAMYLCASSSSVTQETQYFGPGTRLLVL.

There are many counts of this clonotype. CDR3 amino acids: CASSLLGGYTF. The CDR3 nucleotides read TGTGCCAGCAGCTTACTAGGGGGCTACACCTTC. This chain uses TRBV7-2 with TRBJ1-2, with D unresolved. The germline V and J ends were trimmed by 2 bases and 8 bases, with 6 bases remaining between them. In germline, CDR1 is SGHTA, CDR2 FQGNSA. This CDR3 is 11 amino acids long. Complete variable domain (other parts from reference TRBV7-2 and TRBJ1-2): GAGVSQSPSNKVTEKGKDVELRCDPISGHTALYWYRQSLGQGLEFLIYFQGNSAPDKSGLPSDRFSAERTGGSVSTLTIQRTQQEDSAVYLCASSLLGGYTFGSGTRLTVV.

A few counts support this clonotype. The chain combines TRBV5-1 with TRBJ1-1; D remains unclear. Trimming cost V 2 bases and J 2 bases, with 10 bases left between them. CDR3 length equals 14 residues. The germline V gene has CDR1 SGHRS and CDR2 YFSETQ. CDR3 nucleotide sequence: TGCGCCAGCAGCTTCACGAGACCTAACACTGAAGCTTTCTTT. Protein sequence: CASSFTRPNTEAFF.

The rearrangement joins TRBV14 to TRBJ2-7, with 7 bases aligning to TRBD1. The CDR3 length is 14 residues. In germline, CDR1 is SGHDN, CDR2 FVKESK. CDR3 sequence (DNA): TGTGCCGGCAGCCCGAGGACAGGCCCCTACGAGCAGTACGTC. This gives the protein CAGSPRTGPYEQYV.